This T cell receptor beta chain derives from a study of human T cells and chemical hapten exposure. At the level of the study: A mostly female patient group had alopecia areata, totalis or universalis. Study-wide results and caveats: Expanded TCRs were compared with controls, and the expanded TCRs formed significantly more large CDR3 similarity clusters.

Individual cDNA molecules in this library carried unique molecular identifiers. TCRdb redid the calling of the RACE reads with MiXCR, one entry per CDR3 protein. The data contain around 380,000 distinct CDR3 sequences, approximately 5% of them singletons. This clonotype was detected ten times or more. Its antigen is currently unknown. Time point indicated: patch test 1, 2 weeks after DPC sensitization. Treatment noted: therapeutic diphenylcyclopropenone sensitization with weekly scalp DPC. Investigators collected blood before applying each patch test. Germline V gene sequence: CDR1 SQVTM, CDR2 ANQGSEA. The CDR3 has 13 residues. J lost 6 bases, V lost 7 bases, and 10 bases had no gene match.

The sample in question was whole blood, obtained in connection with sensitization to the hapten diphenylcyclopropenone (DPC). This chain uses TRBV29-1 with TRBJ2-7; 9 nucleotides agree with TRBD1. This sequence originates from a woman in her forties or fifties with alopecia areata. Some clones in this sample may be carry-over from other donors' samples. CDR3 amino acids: CSARSQGAGEQYF. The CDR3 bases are TGCAGCGCTAGGTCACAGGGGGCGGGCGAGCAGTACTTC.